The clone carrying this T cell receptor (beta chain) has just a few counts. As to treatment: randomized to nivolumab then ipilimumab (arm A) or the reverse (arm B). The method was immunoSEQ multiplex PCR; TCRdb's version includes in-frame clones alone and lacks a portion of them. The sample has about 15,000 clones, 70% to 85% seen once; the top ten hold 30%. V shed 5 bases, J shed 2 bases, and the junction held 7 bases outside the gene matches. Looked up from germline, CDR1 is SGHVS and CDR2 is FQNEAQ. The CDR3 sequence is 15 residues long. The sample is drawn from a study of sequential checkpoint blockade in melanoma. Turning to the study itself: Each arm's sequence ended with maintenance nivolumab.

The gene calls are TRBV7-8 and TRBJ2-3; 7 bases are shared with TRBD2. The TCR comes from a human donor with melanoma. The specimen was CD8+ T cells sorted from blood (inferred from file names), collected from a patient given nivolumab and ipilimumab in sequence. This CDR3 is CASSPWERDTDTQYF. CDR3 in DNA: TGTGCCAGCAGCCCCTGGGAGCGGGACACAGATACGCAGTATTTT.